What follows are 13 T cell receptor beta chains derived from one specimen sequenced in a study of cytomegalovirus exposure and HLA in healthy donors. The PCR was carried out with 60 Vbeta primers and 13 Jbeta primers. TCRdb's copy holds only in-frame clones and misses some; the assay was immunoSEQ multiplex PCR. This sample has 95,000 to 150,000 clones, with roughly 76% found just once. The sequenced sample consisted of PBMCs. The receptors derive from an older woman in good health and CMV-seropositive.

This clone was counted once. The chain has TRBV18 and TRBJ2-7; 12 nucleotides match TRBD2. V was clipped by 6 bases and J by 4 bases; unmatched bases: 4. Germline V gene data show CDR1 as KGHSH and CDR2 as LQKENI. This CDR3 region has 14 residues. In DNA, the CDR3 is TGTGCCAGCTCCGCGACTAGCGGGAGTTACGAGCAGTACTTC. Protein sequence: CASSATSGSYEQYF.

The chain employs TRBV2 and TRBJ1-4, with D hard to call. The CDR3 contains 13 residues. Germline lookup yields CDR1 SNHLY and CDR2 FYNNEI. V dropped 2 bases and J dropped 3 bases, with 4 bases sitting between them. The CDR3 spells CASSEQANEKLFF. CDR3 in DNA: TGTGCCAGCAGTGAACAGGCTAATGAAAAACTGTTTTTT.

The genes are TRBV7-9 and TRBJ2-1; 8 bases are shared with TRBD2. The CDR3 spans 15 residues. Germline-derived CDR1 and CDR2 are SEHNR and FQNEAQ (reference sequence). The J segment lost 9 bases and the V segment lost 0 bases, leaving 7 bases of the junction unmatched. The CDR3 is CASSLASGALGEQFF. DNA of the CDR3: TGTGCCAGCAGCTTAGCTAGCGGGGCCCTTGGTGAGCAGTTCTTC.

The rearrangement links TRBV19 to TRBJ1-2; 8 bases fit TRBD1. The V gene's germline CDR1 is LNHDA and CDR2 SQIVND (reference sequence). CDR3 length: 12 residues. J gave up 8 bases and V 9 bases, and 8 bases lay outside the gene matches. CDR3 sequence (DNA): TGTGCCAGCCGTGGACAGGGTGAGGGCTACACCTTC. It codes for CASRGQGEGYTF.

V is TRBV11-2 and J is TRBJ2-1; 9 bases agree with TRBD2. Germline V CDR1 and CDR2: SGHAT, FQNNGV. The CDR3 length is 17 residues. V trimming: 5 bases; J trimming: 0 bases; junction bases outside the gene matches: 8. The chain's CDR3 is CASSVSGTSPSYNEQFF. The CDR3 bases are TGTGCCAGCAGCGTCTCAGGGACTAGCCCCTCCTACAATGAGCAGTTCTTC.

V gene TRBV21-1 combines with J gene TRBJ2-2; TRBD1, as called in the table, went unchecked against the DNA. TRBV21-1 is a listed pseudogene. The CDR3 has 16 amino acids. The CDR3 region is CASSTGDRPHTGELFF. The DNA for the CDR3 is TGTGCCAGCAGCACCGGGGACAGGCCACACACCGGGGAGCTGTTTTTT.

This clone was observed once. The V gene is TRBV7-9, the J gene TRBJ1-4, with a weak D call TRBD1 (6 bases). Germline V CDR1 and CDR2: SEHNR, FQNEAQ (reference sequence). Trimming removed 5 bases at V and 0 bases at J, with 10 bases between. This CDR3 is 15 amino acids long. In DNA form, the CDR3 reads TGTGCCAGCAGCGCCTGGACAGCAACTAATGAAAAACTGTTTTTT. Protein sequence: CASSAWTATNEKLFF.

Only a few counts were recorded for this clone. The CDR3, as DNA: TGTGCCAGCAGCCCCCGCCCAGGGGGCGGGAACACTGAAGCTTTCTTT. It translates to CASSPRPGGGNTEAFF. The chain recombines TRBV5-4 with TRBJ1-1, with 8 bases lining up with TRBD1. V was clipped by 4 bases and J by 1 base; unmatched bases: 9. Looked up from germline, CDR1 is SGHNT and CDR2 is YYREEE (reference sequence). The CDR3 consists of 16 residues.

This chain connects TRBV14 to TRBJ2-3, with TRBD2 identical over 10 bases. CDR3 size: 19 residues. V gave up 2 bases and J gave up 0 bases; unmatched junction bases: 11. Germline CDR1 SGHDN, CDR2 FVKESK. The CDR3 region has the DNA TGTGCCAGCAGCCAATTCCTTAGCGGGGGGCTATCTAGCACAGATACGCAGTATTTT. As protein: CASSQFLSGGLSSTDTQYF. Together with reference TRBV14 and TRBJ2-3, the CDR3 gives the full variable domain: EAGVTQFPSHSVIEKGQTVTLRCDPISGHDNLYWYRRVMGKEIKFLLHFVKESKQDESGMPNNRFLAERTGGTYSTLKVQPAELEDSGVYFCASSQFLSGGLSSTDTQYFGPGTRLTVL.

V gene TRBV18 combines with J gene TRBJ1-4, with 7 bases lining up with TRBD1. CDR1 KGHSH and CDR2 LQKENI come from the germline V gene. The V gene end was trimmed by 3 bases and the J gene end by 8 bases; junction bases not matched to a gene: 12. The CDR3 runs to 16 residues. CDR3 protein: CASSPRQGDRKEKLFF. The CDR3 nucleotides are TGTGCCAGCTCACCGCGACAGGGCGATCGTAAGGAAAAACTGTTTTTT. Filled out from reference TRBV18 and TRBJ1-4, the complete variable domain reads NAGVMQNPRHLVRRRGQEARLRCSPMKGHSHVYWYRQLPEEGLKFMVYLQKENIIDESGMPKERFSAEFPKEGPSILRIQQVVRGDSAAYFCASSPRQGDRKEKLFFGSGTQLSVL.

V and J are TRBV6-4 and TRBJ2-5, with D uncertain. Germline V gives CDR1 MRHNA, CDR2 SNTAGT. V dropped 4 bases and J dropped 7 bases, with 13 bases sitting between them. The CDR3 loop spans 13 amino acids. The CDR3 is CASSACLTGTQYF. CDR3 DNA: TGTGCCAGCAGTGCATGCCTGACGGGGACCCAGTACTTC.

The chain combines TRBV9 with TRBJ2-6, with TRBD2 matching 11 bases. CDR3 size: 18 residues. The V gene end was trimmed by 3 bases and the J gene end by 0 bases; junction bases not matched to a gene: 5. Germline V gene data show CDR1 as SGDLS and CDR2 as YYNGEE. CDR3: CASSALAGGGSGANVLTF. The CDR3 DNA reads TGTGCCAGCAGCGCTTTAGCGGGGGGGGGCTCTGGGGCCAACGTCCTGACTTTC.

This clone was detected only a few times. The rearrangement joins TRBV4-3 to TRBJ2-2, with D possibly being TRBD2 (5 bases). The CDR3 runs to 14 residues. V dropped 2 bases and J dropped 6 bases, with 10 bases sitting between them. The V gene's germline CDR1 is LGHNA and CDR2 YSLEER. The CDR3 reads CASSQFFSAGELFF. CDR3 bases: TGCGCCAGCAGCCAATTCTTTAGCGCCGGGGAGCTGTTTTTT.